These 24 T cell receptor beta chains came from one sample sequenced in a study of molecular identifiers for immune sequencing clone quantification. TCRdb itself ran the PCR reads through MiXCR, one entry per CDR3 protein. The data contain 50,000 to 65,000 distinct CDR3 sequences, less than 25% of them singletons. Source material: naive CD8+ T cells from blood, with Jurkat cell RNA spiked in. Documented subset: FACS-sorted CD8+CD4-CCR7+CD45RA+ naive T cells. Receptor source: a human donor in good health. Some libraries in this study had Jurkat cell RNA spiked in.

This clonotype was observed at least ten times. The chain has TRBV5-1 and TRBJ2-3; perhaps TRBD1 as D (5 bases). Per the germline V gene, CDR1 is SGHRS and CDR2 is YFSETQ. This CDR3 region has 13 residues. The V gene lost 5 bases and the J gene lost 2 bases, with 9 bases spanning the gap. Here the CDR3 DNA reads TGCGCCAGCAGGACGGACAACACAGATACGCAGTATTTT. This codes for CASRTDNTDTQYF. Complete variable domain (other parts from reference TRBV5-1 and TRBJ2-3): KAGVTQTPRYLIKTRGQQVTLSCSPISGHRSVSWYQQTPGQGLQFLFEYFSETQRNKGNFPGRFSGRQFSNSRSEMNVSTLELGDSALYLCASRTDNTDTQYFGPGTRLTVL.

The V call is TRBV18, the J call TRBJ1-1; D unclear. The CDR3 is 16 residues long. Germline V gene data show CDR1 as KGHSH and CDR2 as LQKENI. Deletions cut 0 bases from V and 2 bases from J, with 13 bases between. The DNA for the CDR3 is TGTGCCAGCTCACCACCCGGACGGGGTCTCAACACTGAAGCTTTCTTT. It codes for CASSPPGRGLNTEAFF. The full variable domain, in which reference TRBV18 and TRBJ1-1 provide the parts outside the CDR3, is NAGVMQNPRHLVRRRGQEARLRCSPMKGHSHVYWYRQLPEEGLKFMVYLQKENIIDESGMPKERFSAEFPKEGPSILRIQQVVRGDSAAYFCASSPPGRGLNTEAFFGQGTRLTVV.

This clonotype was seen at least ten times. The CDR3 spells CASSLLADIYNEQFF. DNA for the CDR3: TGTGCCAGCAGCTTACTAGCGGATATCTACAATGAGCAGTTCTTC. The rearrangement links TRBV7-3 to TRBJ2-1, with 7 bases aligning to TRBD2. The CDR3 runs to 15 residues. Germline values: CDR1 SGHTA, CDR2 FQGTGA. V shed 2 bases, J shed 3 bases, and the junction held 4 bases outside the gene matches.

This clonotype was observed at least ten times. The CDR3 sequence: CASSTLREGGAEAFF. For the CDR3, the DNA is TGTGCCAGCAGCACCCTCCGGGAGGGGGGCGCTGAAGCTTTCTTT. The chain uses TRBV13 and TRBJ1-1, with a tentative D call TRBD1 (6 bases). Germline-derived CDR1 and CDR2 are PRHDT and FYEKMQ (reference sequence). V dropped 5 bases and J dropped 6 bases, with 19 bases sitting between them. The CDR3 totals 15 residues.

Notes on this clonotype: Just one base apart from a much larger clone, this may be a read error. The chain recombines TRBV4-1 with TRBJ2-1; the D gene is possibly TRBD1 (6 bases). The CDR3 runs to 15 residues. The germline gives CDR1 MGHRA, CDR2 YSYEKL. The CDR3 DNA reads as TGCGCCAGCAGCCAGACTCTACAGGGTTCCTATGAGCAGCTCTTC. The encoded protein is CASSQTLQGSYEQLF.

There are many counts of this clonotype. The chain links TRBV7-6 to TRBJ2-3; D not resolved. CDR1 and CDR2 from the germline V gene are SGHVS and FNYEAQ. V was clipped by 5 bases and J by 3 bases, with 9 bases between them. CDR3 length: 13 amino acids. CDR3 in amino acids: CASSPHGTDTQYF. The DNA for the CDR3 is TGTGCCAGCAGCCCACATGGGACAGATACGCAGTATTTT.

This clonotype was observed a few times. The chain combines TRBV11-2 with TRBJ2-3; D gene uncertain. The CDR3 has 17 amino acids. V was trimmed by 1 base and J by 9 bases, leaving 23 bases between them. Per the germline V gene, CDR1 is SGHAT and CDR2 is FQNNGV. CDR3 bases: TGTGCCAGCAGCTTAGGTCCCCCGACTCGGGTCCGAGGCACGCAGTATTTT. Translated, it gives CASSLGPPTRVRGTQYF.

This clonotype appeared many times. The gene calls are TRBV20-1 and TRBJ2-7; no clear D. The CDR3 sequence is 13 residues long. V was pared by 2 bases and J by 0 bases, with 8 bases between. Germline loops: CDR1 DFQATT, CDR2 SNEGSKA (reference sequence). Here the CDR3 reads CSARPRSSYEQYF. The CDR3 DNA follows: TGCAGTGCTAGACCCAGGTCCTCCTACGAGCAGTACTTC.

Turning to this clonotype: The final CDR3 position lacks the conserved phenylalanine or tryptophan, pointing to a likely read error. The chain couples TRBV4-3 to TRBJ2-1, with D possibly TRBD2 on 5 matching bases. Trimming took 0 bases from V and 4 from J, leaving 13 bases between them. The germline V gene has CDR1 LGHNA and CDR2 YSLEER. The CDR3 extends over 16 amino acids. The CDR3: CASSQDREGLYNEQFL. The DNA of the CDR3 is TGCGCCAGCAGCCAAGATCGCGAGGGATTGTACAATGAGCAGTTCCTC.

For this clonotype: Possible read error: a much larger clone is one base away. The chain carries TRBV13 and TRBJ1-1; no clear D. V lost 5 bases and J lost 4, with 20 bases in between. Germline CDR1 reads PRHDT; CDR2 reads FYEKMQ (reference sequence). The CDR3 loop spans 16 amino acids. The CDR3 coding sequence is TGTGCCAGCAGCCCCTGGCGAGGCTTGGGAGGCACTGAAGCTTTCTTT. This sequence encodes CASSPWRGLGGTEAFF.

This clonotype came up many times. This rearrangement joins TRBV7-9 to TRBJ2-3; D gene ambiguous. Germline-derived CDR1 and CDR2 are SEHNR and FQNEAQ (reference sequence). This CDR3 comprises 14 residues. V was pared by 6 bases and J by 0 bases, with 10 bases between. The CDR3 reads CASSGKHSTDTQYF. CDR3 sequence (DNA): TGTGCCAGCAGTGGGAAACATAGCACAGATACGCAGTATTTT.

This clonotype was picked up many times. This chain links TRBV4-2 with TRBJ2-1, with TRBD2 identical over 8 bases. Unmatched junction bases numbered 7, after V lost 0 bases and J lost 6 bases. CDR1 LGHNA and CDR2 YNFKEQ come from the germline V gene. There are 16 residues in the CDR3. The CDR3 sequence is CASSQDLVGRGNEQFF. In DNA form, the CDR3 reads TGTGCCAGCAGCCAAGATCTGGTCGGGAGGGGCAATGAGCAGTTCTTC.

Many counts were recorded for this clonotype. CDR3 nucleotides: TGTGCCAGCAGCTTTATAGGGACTACTGTCTACGAGCAGTACTTC. Translating gives CASSFIGTTVYEQYF. The chain employs TRBV5-5 and TRBJ2-7, with 7 bases that match TRBD2. Trimming cost V 2 bases and J 3 bases; bases outside gene matches: 8. The CDR3 is 15 residues long. Germline V gene sequence: CDR1 SGHKS, CDR2 YYEKEE (reference sequence).

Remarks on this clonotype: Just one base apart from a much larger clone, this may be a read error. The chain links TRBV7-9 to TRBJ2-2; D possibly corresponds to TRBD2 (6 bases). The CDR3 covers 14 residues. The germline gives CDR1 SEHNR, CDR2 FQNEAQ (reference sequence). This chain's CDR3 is CASSPSVNTGGLFF. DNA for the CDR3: TGTGCCAGCAGCCCTTCAGTGAACACCGGGGGGCTGTTTTTT.

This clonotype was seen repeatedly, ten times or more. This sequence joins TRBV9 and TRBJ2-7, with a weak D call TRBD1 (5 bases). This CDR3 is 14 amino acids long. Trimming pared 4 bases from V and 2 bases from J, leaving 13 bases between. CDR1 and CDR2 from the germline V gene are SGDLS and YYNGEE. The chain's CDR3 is CASSLTTEAYEQYF. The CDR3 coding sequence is TGTGCCAGCAGCCTGACGACAGAGGCCTACGAGCAGTACTTC.

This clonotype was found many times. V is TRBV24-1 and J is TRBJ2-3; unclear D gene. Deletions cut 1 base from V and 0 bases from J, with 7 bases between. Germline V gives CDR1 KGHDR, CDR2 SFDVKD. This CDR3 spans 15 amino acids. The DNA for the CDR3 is TGTGCCACCAGTGATTTTGGTAGAAGCACAGATACGCAGTATTTT. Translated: CATSDFGRSTDTQYF.

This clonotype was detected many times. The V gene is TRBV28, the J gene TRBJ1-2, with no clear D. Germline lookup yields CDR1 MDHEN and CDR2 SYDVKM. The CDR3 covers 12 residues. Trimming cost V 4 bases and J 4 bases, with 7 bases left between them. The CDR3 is CASSSPGYGYTF. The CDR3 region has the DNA TGTGCCAGCAGTTCCCCCGGCTATGGCTACACCTTC.

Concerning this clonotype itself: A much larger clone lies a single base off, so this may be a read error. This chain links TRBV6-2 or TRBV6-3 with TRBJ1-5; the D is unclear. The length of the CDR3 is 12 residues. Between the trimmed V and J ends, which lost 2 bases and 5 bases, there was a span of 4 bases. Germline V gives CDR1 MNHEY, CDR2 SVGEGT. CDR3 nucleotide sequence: TGTGCCAGCAGTTACCCCTATCAGCCCCAGCATTTT. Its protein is CASSYPYQPQHF.

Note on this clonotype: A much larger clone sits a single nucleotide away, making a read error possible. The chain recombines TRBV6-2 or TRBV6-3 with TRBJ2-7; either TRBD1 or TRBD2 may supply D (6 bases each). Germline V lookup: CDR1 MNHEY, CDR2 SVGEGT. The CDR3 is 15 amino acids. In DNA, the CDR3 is TGTGCCAGCACCCAGGGGACTGTCATCTCCTACGCGCAGTACTTC. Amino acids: CASTQGTVISYAQYF.

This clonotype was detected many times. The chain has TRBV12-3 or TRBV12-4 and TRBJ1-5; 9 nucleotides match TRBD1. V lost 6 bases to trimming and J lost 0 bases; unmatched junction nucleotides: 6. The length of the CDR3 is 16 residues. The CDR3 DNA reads TGTGCCAGCAGGCCGGGGACAGGGAGTAGCAATCAGCCCCAGCATTTT. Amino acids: CASRPGTGSSNQPQHF.

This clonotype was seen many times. CDR3 region: CASGLQGGVRNTEAFF. CDR3 DNA: TGTGCCAGCGGATTACAGGGAGGGGTTCGGAACACTGAAGCTTTCTTT. The chain has TRBV13 and TRBJ1-1; weak D call: TRBD1 (6 bases). Trimming cost V 8 bases and J 1 base, with 20 bases left between them. Germline V gene sequence: CDR1 PRHDT, CDR2 FYEKMQ (reference sequence). CDR3 size: 16 residues.

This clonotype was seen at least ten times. The CDR3 region has the DNA TGTGCCAGTAGTATATTGCGGGGGGGCTTTTTAAATGAGCAGTTCTTC. It codes for CASSILRGGFLNEQFF. The chain combines TRBV19 with TRBJ2-1; 9 bases map to TRBD2. This CDR3 is 16 amino acids long. In germline, CDR1 is LNHDA, CDR2 SQIVND (reference sequence). V lost 2 bases and J lost 7; bases outside the gene matches: 9.

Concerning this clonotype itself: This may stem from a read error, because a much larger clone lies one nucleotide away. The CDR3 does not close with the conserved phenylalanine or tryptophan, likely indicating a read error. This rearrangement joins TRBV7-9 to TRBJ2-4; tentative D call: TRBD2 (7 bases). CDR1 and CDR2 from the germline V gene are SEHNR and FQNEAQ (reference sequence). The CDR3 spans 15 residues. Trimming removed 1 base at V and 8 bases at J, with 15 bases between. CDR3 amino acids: CASSLGITGRDIQYS. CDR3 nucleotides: TGTGCCAGCAGCTTAGGGATTACAGGGAGGGACATTCAGTACTCC.

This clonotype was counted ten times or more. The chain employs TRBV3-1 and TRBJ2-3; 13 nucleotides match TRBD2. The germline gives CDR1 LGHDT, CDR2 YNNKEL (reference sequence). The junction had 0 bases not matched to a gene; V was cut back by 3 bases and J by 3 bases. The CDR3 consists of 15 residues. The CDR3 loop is CASSQTSGRTDTQYF. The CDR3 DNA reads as TGTGCCAGCAGCCAGACTAGCGGGAGGACAGATACGCAGTATTTT.